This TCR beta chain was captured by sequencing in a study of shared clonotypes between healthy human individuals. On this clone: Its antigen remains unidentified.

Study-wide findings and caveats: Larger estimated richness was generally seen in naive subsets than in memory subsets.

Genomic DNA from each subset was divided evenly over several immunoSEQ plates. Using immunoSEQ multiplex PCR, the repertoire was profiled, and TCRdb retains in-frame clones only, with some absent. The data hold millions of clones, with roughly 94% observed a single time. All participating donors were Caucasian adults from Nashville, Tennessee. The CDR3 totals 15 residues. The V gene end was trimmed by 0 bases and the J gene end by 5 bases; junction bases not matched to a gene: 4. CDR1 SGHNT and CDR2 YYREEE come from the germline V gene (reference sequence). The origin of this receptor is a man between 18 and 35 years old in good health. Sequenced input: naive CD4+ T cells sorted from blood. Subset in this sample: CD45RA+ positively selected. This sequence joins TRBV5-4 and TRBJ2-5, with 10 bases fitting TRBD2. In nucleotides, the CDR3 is TGTGCCAGCAGCTTGGAACTAGCGGGGTTGGAGACCCAGTACTTC. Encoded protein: CASSLELAGLETQYF.